Presented here are 19 T cell receptor beta chains from one specimen sequenced in a study of a mutant IDH1 vaccine in newly diagnosed glioma. The sample's time point: week 23, last vaccination. Vaccination used 300 ug of mutant IDH1 20-mer peptide per dose, with topical imiquimod. The assay was immunoSEQ multiplex PCR, and TCRdb's table has in-frame clones only and misses some. The sample shows 70,000 to 90,000 clones, approximately 85% of them seen only once. Antigens of these TCRs are unknown. Sequencing used PBMCs, obtained from a glioma patient whose treatment included an IDH1 peptide vaccine. The receptors here all came from a man aged 25 to 40 with glioma. Some clones in this sample may be carry-over from other donors' samples.

This rearrangement joins TRBV15 to TRBJ2-3; 9 bases are a match to TRBD1. The CDR3 is made up of 15 amino acids. Losses at the gene ends were 0 bases for V and 4 bases for J; bases not matched to a gene: 2. Per germline, CDR1 LNHNV and CDR2 YYDKDF (reference sequence). The CDR3 DNA follows: TGTGCCACCAGCAGAGAAAGACAGGGGGCAGATACGCAGTATTTT. Protein sequence: CATSRERQGADTQYF.

This chain links TRBV7-8 with TRBJ2-7; a weak D match, TRBD1 (6 bases). V was clipped by 5 bases and J by 3 bases, with 20 bases between them. Germline V lookup: CDR1 SGHVS, CDR2 FQNEAQ. The length of the CDR3 is 16 residues. The CDR3: CASSPRTDLNGYEQYF. In DNA, the CDR3 is TGTGCCAGCAGCCCACGGACAGACCTCAACGGCTACGAGCAGTACTTC.

The chain recombines TRBV6-5 with TRBJ1-3, with 9 bases identical to TRBD1. V shed 6 bases and J 7 bases; nucleotides not matched to a gene: 10. The CDR3 covers 15 residues. CDR1 and CDR2 (germline): MNHEY, SVGAGI. The CDR3 DNA sequence: TGTGCCAGCAGCCGACTAACAGGGGGCGCGAACACCATATATTTT. Amino acids: CASSRLTGGANTIYF.

With regard to this clone: This likely comes from a read error, as the CDR3 has no conserved phenylalanine or tryptophan at its end. The gene calls are TRBV5-6 and TRBJ1-1; D unresolved. Trimming took off 2 bases at V and 1 base at J, with 6 bases between the two ends. The CDR3 runs to 13 residues. Germline assignment: CDR1 SGHDT and CDR2 YYEEEE. CDR3: CASSLLRNTEAFL. The CDR3 DNA sequence: TGTGCCAGCAGCTTACTCCGGAACACTGAAGCTTTCCTT.

The sample holds one count of this clone. The chain uses TRBV6-6 and TRBJ2-3, with TRBD2 matching 8 bases. V lost 0 bases to trimming and J lost 0 bases; unmatched junction nucleotides: 2. Germline CDR1 is MNHNY and CDR2 is SVGAGI (reference sequence). There are 16 residues in the CDR3. This CDR3 reads CASSYSREASTDTQYF. The CDR3 DNA sequence: TGTGCCAGCAGTTACTCGCGGGAGGCTAGCACAGATACGCAGTATTTT.

The rearrangement uses TRBV19 and TRBJ1-2, with a tentative D call TRBD1 (6 bases). This CDR3 region has 13 residues. CDR1 and CDR2 (germline): LNHDA, SQIVND (reference sequence). V was cut by 5 bases and J by 4 bases, with 11 bases left in between. CDR3 residues: CASSVTGPYGYTF. The CDR3 coding sequence is TGTGCCAGTAGTGTCACAGGGCCCTATGGCTACACCTTC.

The J gene is TRBJ2-3, the V gene TRBV29-1; weak D call: TRBD2 (5 bases). The CDR3 contains 14 residues. CDR1 and CDR2 from the germline V gene are SQVTM and ANQGSEA. Trimming removed 4 bases from V and 1 base from J, with 12 bases in between. CDR3 in amino acids: CSVVRPAGTDTQYF. The CDR3 DNA is TGCAGCGTTGTACGTCCAGCGGGCACAGATACGCAGTATTTT.

J is TRBJ2-7 and V is TRBV10-3; 8 positions match TRBD1. The CDR3 consists of 12 residues. The germline V gene has CDR1 ENHRY and CDR2 SYGVKD. V was clipped by 6 bases and J by 2 bases; unmatched bases: 0. In DNA, the CDR3 is TGTGCCATCAGGACAGGGGCCTACGAGCAGTACTTC. It translates to CAIRTGAYEQYF.

This clone ranks as medium-sized. The gene calls are TRBV27 and TRBJ1-1; 7 bases match TRBD1. With 8 bases clipped from V and 8 bases from J, the junction kept 11 bases outside the gene matches. This CDR3 contains 13 residues. The germline gives CDR1 MNHEY, CDR2 SMNVEV (reference sequence). The CDR3 protein is CASQSGGGREAFF. DNA for the CDR3: TGTGCCAGCCAATCAGGGGGTGGAAGAGAAGCTTTCTTT.

The J gene is TRBJ2-3, the V gene TRBV14, with D perhaps assigned TRBD1 or TRBD2 (6 bases each). The CDR3 contains 15 residues. Trimming removed 4 bases from V and 4 bases from J, with 15 bases in between. Germline CDR1 reads SGHDN; CDR2 reads FVKESK. CDR3 loop: CASSRSQGGADTQYF. The CDR3 region has the DNA TGTGCCAGCAGCCGATCACAGGGAGGCGCAGATACGCAGTATTTT.

This chain links TRBV7-9 with TRBJ1-5; D might be TRBD1 (6 bases). Germline V gene sequence: CDR1 SEHNR, CDR2 FQNEAQ (reference sequence). This CDR3 comprises 15 residues. V gave up 4 bases and J gave up 6 bases, with 16 bases separating them. The CDR3 loop reads CASSSGETGVQPQHF. DNA of the CDR3: TGTGCCAGCAGCTCTGGAGAGACAGGAGTTCAGCCCCAGCATTTT.

This clone is labeled large. The CDR3 spells CATALEGSGEKLFF. Here the CDR3 DNA reads TGCGCCACCGCACTTGAGGGGAGTGGTGAAAAACTGTTTTTT. The chain combines TRBV5-1 with TRBJ1-4; D perhaps matches TRBD1 (5 bases). Germline CDR1 reads SGHRS; CDR2 reads YFSETQ. Trimming removed 9 bases at V and 7 bases at J, with 19 bases between. CDR3 size: 14 residues.

The V call is TRBV2, the J call TRBJ1-2; no clear D gene. The ends were cut back, 0 bases at V and 2 bases at J, with 13 bases in the middle. Germline V gene data show CDR1 as SNHLY and CDR2 as FYNNEI. This CDR3 contains 16 residues. The CDR3 protein is CASSEALRASNYGYTF. The CDR3 nucleotides read TGTGCCAGCAGTGAAGCGCTTCGAGCGAGCAACTATGGCTACACCTTC. The whole variable domain, filled in from reference TRBV2 and TRBJ1-2, reads EPEVTQTPSHQVTQMGQEVILRCVPISNHLYFYWYRQILGQKVEFLVSFYNNEISEKSEIFDDQFSVERPDGSNFTLKIRSTKLEDSAMYFCASSEALRASNYGYTFGSGTRLTVV.

This chain links TRBV5-4 with TRBJ2-1; 8 bases agree with TRBD1. This CDR3 comprises 16 residues. CDR1 and CDR2 (germline): SGHNT, YYREEE (reference sequence). Unmatched junction bases numbered 5, after V lost 0 bases and J lost 3 bases. In DNA, the CDR3 is TGTGCCAGCAGCTTGGGAACAGGGGGTAACTACAATGAGCAGTTCTTC. It is translated as CASSLGTGGNYNEQFF.

The chain combines TRBV11-3 with TRBJ2-7; TRBD1 matches 7 bases. The CDR3 has 14 amino acids. V was clipped by 6 bases and J by 3 bases; unmatched bases: 8. Germline-derived CDR1 and CDR2 are SGHNT and YENEEA. CDR3: CASRRGGGFYEQYF. The CDR3 region has the DNA TGTGCCAGCAGAAGAGGGGGCGGGTTCTACGAGCAGTACTTC.

The V call is TRBV28, the J call TRBJ2-7, with D perhaps matching TRBD2 (7 bases). CDR3 length: 14 amino acids. Trimming removed 10 bases at V and 6 bases at J, with 22 bases between. Per germline, CDR1 MDHEN and CDR2 SYDVKM. CDR3 amino acids: CAIRGGGSYPEQYF. CDR3 DNA sequence: TGTGCCATCCGTGGGGGGGGCAGCTATCCCGAGCAGTACTTC.

This chain connects TRBV2 to TRBJ2-3; D may be TRBD1 (5 bases). Germline-derived CDR1 and CDR2 are SNHLY and FYNNEI. This CDR3 has 15 amino acids. The ends were cut back, 1 base at V and 2 bases at J, with 10 bases in the middle. The CDR3 here is CASSEGGGYTDTQYF. The CDR3 coding sequence is TGTGCCAGCAGTGAAGGGGGCGGATACACAGATACGCAGTATTTT.

This clone showed up just once. The V call is TRBV5-1, the J call TRBJ2-1; 9 bases map to TRBD2. Germline CDR1 and CDR2: SGHRS and YFSETQ. The ends lost 0 bases at V and 8 bases at J; junction bases unmatched: 6. The CDR3 covers 15 residues. The chain's CDR3 is CASSLAPAGGYEQFF. Written as DNA, the CDR3 is TGCGCCAGCAGCTTGGCCCCAGCGGGGGGCTATGAGCAGTTCTTC.

The rearrangement links TRBV4-1 to TRBJ1-5; D is uncertain. The germline V gene has CDR1 MGHRA and CDR2 YSYEKL. The length of the CDR3 is 14 residues. The V gene lost 3 bases and the J gene lost 3 bases, with 9 bases spanning the gap. The CDR3 DNA follows: TGCGCCAGCAGCCAGTGGCAGAACAATCAGCCCCAGCATTTT. It specifies CASSQWQNNQPQHF.